This T cell receptor beta chain was recorded in a study of blood T cell repertoires in COVID-19. As for the study in general: Researchers got acute and convalescent COVID-19 samples from the United States, Italy and Spain. Nucleic acid was either cDNA or gDNA, and it came from T cells, B-cell-depleted T cells, or PBMCs.

The CDR3 is made up of 13 amino acids. Unmatched junction bases numbered 11, after V lost 8 bases and J lost 7 bases. Authors' processing steps: Cell counts per sample came from amplifying reference gene primers. The repertoire was sequenced with immunoSEQ multiplex PCR; TCRdb's copy has only in-frame clones and lacks some. V and J calls and clone size come straight from that table; D and trimming were deduced from the DNA. The data hold around 190,000 clones, with around 85% observed a single time. The sample consisted of peripheral blood. This receptor was identified in a middle-aged man with active or convalescent COVID-19. The rearrangement joins TRBV12-3 or TRBV12-4 to TRBJ2-7; 7 nucleotides line up with TRBD1. The CDR3 is CASETGPGSEQYF. In nucleotides, the CDR3 is TGTGCCAGCGAGACAGGGCCGGGGAGTGAGCAGTACTTC.